The 16 T cell receptor beta chains below come from one sample, sequenced in a study of T cell responses to AZD1222 COVID-19 vaccine. Only in-frame clones appear in the TCRdb table, and some are missing; sequencing was by immunoSEQ multiplex PCR. The data hold some 99,000 clones, with 70% to 85% observed a single time. The specimen comprised peripheral blood, sampled 28 days after the second AZD1222 dose. The receptor set was obtained from an adult who received the AZD1222 COVID-19 vaccine.

The chain uses TRBV19 and TRBJ1-5, with D tentatively TRBD1 (6 bases). The CDR3 runs to 15 residues. The germline gives CDR1 LNHDA, CDR2 SQIVND (reference sequence). Trimming shortened V by 7 bases and J by 7 bases, and 20 bases separated the two germline ends. CDR3 amino acids: CASTGQGTRRQPQHF. Written as DNA, the CDR3 is TGTGCCAGTACCGGGCAGGGGACTCGACGGCAGCCCCAGCATTTT.

The chain recombines TRBV13 with TRBJ2-3; unclear D gene. CDR3 size: 12 residues. Trimming cost V 1 base and J 4 bases, with 3 bases left between them. CDR1 is PRHDT and CDR2 is FYEKMQ in the germline V gene (reference sequence). CDR3 nucleotide sequence: TGTGCCAGCAGCTTAGAAGCAGATACGCAGTATTTT. This gives the protein CASSLEADTQYF.

V and J are TRBV9 and TRBJ2-7; D perhaps matches TRBD2 (7 bases). The germline V and J ends were trimmed by 3 bases and 0 bases, with 13 bases remaining between them. Germline V gene data show CDR1 as SGDLS and CDR2 as YYNGEE. The CDR3 contains 15 residues. The CDR3 here is CASSAWGGPSYEQYF. The CDR3 bases are TGTGCCAGCAGCGCATGGGGGGGGCCCTCCTACGAGCAGTACTTC.

The chain joins TRBV18 to TRBJ1-4, with D unclear. The germline CDR1 and CDR2 sequences are KGHSH and LQKENI. V lost 4 bases to trimming and J lost 0 bases, with 6 bases between them. The CDR3 runs 14 residues. The CDR3 nucleotides are TGTGCCAGCTCACTAGGCGCAACTAATGAAAAACTGTTTTTT. This translates into CASSLGATNEKLFF.

The chain recombines TRBV18 with TRBJ2-5; 10 nucleotides align to TRBD1. V was pared by 6 bases and J by 3 bases, with 4 bases of the junction left unmatched. This CDR3 has 14 residues. Germline V gives CDR1 KGHSH, CDR2 LQKENI. CDR3 DNA: TGTGCCAGCTCCCCGGACAGGGGGAAAGAGACCCAGTACTTC. Translated: CASSPDRGKETQYF.

The rearrangement joins TRBV6-5 to TRBJ2-7; no definite D call. There are 12 residues in the CDR3. Between the trimmed V and J ends, which lost 0 bases and 4 bases, there was a span of 4 bases. Germline values: CDR1 MNHEY, CDR2 SVGAGI. CDR3 in amino acids: CASSYSSYEQYF. The CDR3 region has the DNA TGTGCCAGCAGTTACTCTTCGTACGAGCAGTACTTC.

This clone was found a few times. V is TRBV7-9 and J is TRBJ1-3, with D unclear. The CDR3 has 13 amino acids. The germline V gene encodes CDR1 SEHNR and CDR2 FQNEAQ (reference sequence). Trimming shortened V by 8 bases and J by 0 bases, and 8 bases separated the two germline ends. The CDR3 region is CASSSLSGNTIYF. DNA for the CDR3: TGTGCCAGCTCTTCCCTCTCTGGAAACACCATATATTTT.

This chain joins TRBV19 and TRBJ2-3, with a tentative D call TRBD1 (6 bases). The CDR3 is 15 residues long. V was shortened by 4 bases and J by 3 bases, with 14 bases between the two germline ends. The germline V gene encodes CDR1 LNHDA and CDR2 SQIVND (reference sequence). The CDR3 DNA reads TGTGCCAGTAGTACCGGACAGTTGACAACAGATACGCAGTATTTT. Translating gives CASSTGQLTTDTQYF.

V and J are TRBV3-1 (or the pseudogene TRBV3-2) and TRBJ1-1, with 11 bases aligning to TRBD1. The CDR3 runs to 16 residues. J gave up 4 bases and V 6 bases, and 10 bases lay outside the gene matches. CDR1 and CDR2 (germline): LGHDT, YNNKEL (reference sequence). The CDR3 spells CASRRGTGGSVTEAFF. CDR3 nucleotides: TGTGCCAGCAGACGAGGGACAGGGGGATCGGTCACTGAAGCTTTCTTT.

V usage is TRBV4-2 and J usage is TRBJ2-2, with 9 positions matching TRBD2. Germline V gene lookup returns CDR1 LGHNA and CDR2 YNFKEQ. With V trimmed by 4 bases and J by 4 bases, 13 bases remained unmatched. This CDR3 has 18 residues. The CDR3 here is CASSRVRAGGSPTGELFF. The DNA of the CDR3 is TGTGCCAGCAGCCGGGTTCGAGCGGGGGGCTCCCCCACCGGGGAGCTGTTTTTT.

The rearrangement joins TRBV29-1 to TRBJ2-3; tentatively, D is TRBD1 (5 bases). Trimming left V 4 bases short and J 4 bases short, with 18 bases between. The CDR3 is 15 residues long. Germline CDR1 reads SQVTM; CDR2 reads ANQGSEA. The CDR3 protein is CSVAEQENVADTQYF. CDR3 in DNA: TGCAGCGTTGCGGAACAGGAGAACGTCGCAGATACGCAGTATTTT.

The chain uses TRBV3-1 (or the pseudogene TRBV3-2) and TRBJ2-7; D possibly corresponds to TRBD1 (6 bases). Germline V gives CDR1 LGHDT, CDR2 YNNKEL (reference sequence). The V end lost 5 bases, the J end lost 12 bases, and 23 bases lay between the germline ends. CDR3 length: 14 amino acids. CDR3 coding DNA: TGTGCCAGCAGCAACAGGGCCGTCCGTCATACCCCGTACTTC. This sequence encodes CASSNRAVRHTPYF.

The chain is built from TRBV4-1 and TRBJ1-1, with D hard to call. CDR3 length: 15 amino acids. Germline V gene data show CDR1 as MGHRA and CDR2 as YSYEKL. Trimming removed 0 bases at V and 0 bases at J, with 8 bases between. The CDR3 region has the DNA TGCGCCAGCAGCCAAGACAAATGGATGAACACTGAAGCTTTCTTT. This gives the protein CASSQDKWMNTEAFF.

This clone was seen a single time. This chain connects TRBV6-5 to TRBJ1-2; D is unclear. The CDR3 extends over 14 amino acids. Germline-derived CDR1 and CDR2 are MNHEY and SVGAGI. The germline V and J ends were trimmed by 3 bases and 7 bases, with 15 bases remaining between them. CDR3 bases: TGTGCCAGCAGTTATTCCGCGGCCGGCGGTGGCTACACCTTC. Residues: CASSYSAAGGGYTF.

CDR3 nucleotide sequence: TGCAGTGCTAGTGTGGGGATCGCAGATACGCAGTATTTT. Residues: CSASVGIADTQYF. The chain recombines TRBV20-1 with TRBJ2-3; no clear D. The V and J ends lost 3 bases and 4 bases respectively, with 11 bases between them. The germline V gene encodes CDR1 DFQATT and CDR2 SNEGSKA (reference sequence). The CDR3 is made up of 13 amino acids.

This chain's CDR3 is CASSTTGGEETQYF. Written as DNA, the CDR3 is TGTGCCAGTAGTACGACAGGGGGCGAGGAGACCCAGTACTTC. The chain combines TRBV19 with TRBJ2-5; 10 positions match TRBD1. Germline-derived CDR1 and CDR2 are LNHDA and SQIVND (reference sequence). V trimming: 4 bases; J trimming: 5 bases; junction bases outside the gene matches: 4. The CDR3 is 14 amino acids.